A selection of T cell receptor beta chains follows, all from one sample in a study of blood T cell repertoires in COVID-19. Profiled with immunoSEQ multiplex PCR; TCRdb holds only in-frame clones, not every one. This sample yields around 50,000 clones, of which roughly 86% are seen a single time; around a sixth belongs to the top ten. Sequenced input: peripheral blood. These receptors were obtained from a man aged 60 to 69 with active or convalescent COVID-19. The CDR3 runs from the conserved cysteine through the conserved F or W. Fields, in order: clone size, J gene, V gene, D gene, CDR3 DNA, CDR3 protein. D genes are given only for firm matches. Size is omitted from some rows. Given values are once, few, many or a class for expanded clones.

-	TRBJ1-3	TRBV19	-	TGTGCCAGTAGTACTCAGGGAGGATCTGGAAACACCATATATTTT	CASSTQGGSGNTIYF
-	TRBJ1-1	TRBV28	-	TGTGCCAGCAGTTTAAAAGAACGGGACACTAACTTT	CASSLKERDTNF
-	TRBJ2-7	TRBV2	-	TGTGCCAGCAGTGAGGCAGGGGATGGCTCTCACGAGCAGTACTTC	CASSEAGDGSHEQYF
-	TRBJ2-7	TRBV5-3	-	TGTGCCAGAAGCAAAAGGGGGTTTAGCTCCTACGAGCAGTACTTC	CARSKRGFSSYEQYF
few	TRBJ1-2	TRBV18	-	TGTGCCAGCTCACCGGAGGGCGATGGCTACACCTTC	CASSPEGDGYTF
-	TRBJ1-1	TRBV5-4	-	TGTGCCAGCAGCTTGGAACAGGGGAACACTGAAGCTTTCTTT	CASSLEQGNTEAFF
-	TRBJ2-5	TRBV7-2	TRBD2	TGTGCCAGCAGCTTTTCGAGCGGGGAAGAGACCCAGTACTTC	CASSFSSGEETQYF
once	TRBJ2-2	TRBV5-1	-	TGCGCCAGCAGCTTGGAGGGACTGTACACCGGGGAGCTGTTTTTT	CASSLEGLYTGELFF
-	TRBJ1-1	TRBV11-2	TRBD1	TGTGCCAGCAGCTCCTCCAGGGGGGCGGGGGGCACTGAAGCTTTCTTT	CASSSSRGAGGTEAFF
-	TRBJ1-4	TRBV7-9	-	TGTGCCAGCAGCTTAGGAGCGGCAGATGAAAAACTGTTTTTT	CASSLGAADEKLFF
-	TRBJ2-7	TRBV30	-	TGTGCCTGGAGTCTTTCCTCAGGGTCGGAGCAGTACTTC	CAWSLSSGSEQYF
once	TRBJ1-6	TRBV7-9	-	TGTGCCAGCAGCTTACCCGTAATTAATTCACCCCTCCACTTT	CASSLPVINSPLHF
-	TRBJ1-4	TRBV27	-	TGTGCCAGCAGCCTTACCCCCAGGTCCGAAAAACTGTTTTTT	CASSLTPRSEKLFF
-	TRBJ1-1	TRBV7-9	-	TGTGCCAGCAGCTTGACAGGCTCTGAAGCTTTCTTT	CASSLTGSEAFF
-	TRBJ2-3	TRBV11-1	TRBD2	TGTGCCAGCAGCTTATCGGGGGGATCCACAGATACGCAGTATTTT	CASSLSGGSTDTQYF
-	TRBJ1-1	TRBV19	-	TGTGCCAGTAGTAGATCAGACACTGAAGCTTTCTTT	CASSRSDTEAFF
-	TRBJ1-1	TRBV5-1	TRBD1	TGCGCCAGCGGACAGACAGGGGTGACTGAAGCTTTCTTT	CASGQTGVTEAFF
few	TRBJ1-3	TRBV18	-	TGTGCCAGCTCACCACAGAACACACCTTCTGGAAACACCATATATTTT	CASSPQNTPSGNTIYF
few	TRBJ1-1	TRBV7-3	-	TGTGCCAGCAGCTTAGCGGAGAACACTGAAGCTTTCTTT	CASSLAENTEAFF
once	TRBJ1-2	TRBV5-1	TRBD1	TGCGCCAGCAGCTTTGGAGACAGGGCGGATGGCTACACCTTC	CASSFGDRADGYTF
-	TRBJ2-7	TRBV24-1	-	TGTGCCACCAGTGCGGGTGACGAGCAGTACTTC	CATSAGDEQYF
-	TRBJ1-2	TRBV4-1	-	TGCGCCAGCAGTCTACAGGGAAGAGATGGCTACACCTTC	CASSLQGRDGYTF
-	TRBJ1-6	TRBV11-2	TRBD1	TGTGCCAGCAGTTCAGACAGGGGCGATTCACCCCTCCACTTT	CASSSDRGDSPLHF
-	TRBJ1-1	TRBV3-1/TRBV3-2	-	TGTGCCAGCAGCTGGCTGGGGAGCAACACTGAAGCTTTCTTT	CASSWLGSNTEAFF
-	TRBJ2-3	TRBV6-5	-	TGTGCCAGCTGCGGGGTGACAGATACGCAGTATTTT	CASCGVTDTQYF
-	TRBJ1-1	TRBV5-1	-	TGCGCCAGCAGCTTCGGGATGGGAGTTGAAGCTTTCTTT	CASSFGMGVEAFF
-	TRBJ2-5	TRBV5-1	-	TGCGCCAGCAGCTCAGACACTGGCATAGGAAAGACCCAGTACTTC	CASSSDTGIGKTQYF
-	TRBJ1-2	TRBV7-2	-	TGTGCCAGCAGCTTAGTGGCCGGAGACGGCTACACCTTC	CASSLVAGDGYTF
-	TRBJ1-1	TRBV3-1/TRBV3-2	-	TGTGCCAGCAGCCAAGTGGGAGGTCACACTGAAGCTTTCTTT	CASSQVGGHTEAFF
-	TRBJ2-1	TRBV19	TRBD2	TGTGCCAGTAGCGGACTAGCGGGGACCCCTATGGATGAGCAGTTCTTC	CASSGLAGTPMDEQFF
-	TRBJ2-7	TRBV3-1/TRBV3-2	-	TGTGCCAGCAGCCCGCGACTATTCTTTGGGGAGCAGTACTTC	CASSPRLFFGEQYF
-	TRBJ1-4	TRBV9	TRBD1	TGTGCCAGCAGCCCTCAAACAGGACAGGGGGCAATTGAAAAACTGTTTTTT	CASSPQTGQGAIEKLFF
-	TRBJ2-2	TRBV5-1	TRBD2	TGCGCCAGCAGCTTGGCGGGAGGGGATACCGGGGAGCTGTTTTTT	CASSLAGGDTGELFF